This TCR beta chain is drawn from a study of blood T cell repertoires in COVID-19 (dated by TCRdb to the early 2020s). In the study overall: Collaborator samples came from the United States, Italy and Spain and covered acute and convalescent phases of COVID-19. Samples were obtained from the ongoing ImmuneRACE study (first 160 participants) and from about 1,300 subjects provided by 6 global collaborators. HLA class I and class II types, where available, came from metadata supplied by the sample provider rather than from assay-based typing. The repertoires were made available in a free public database intended to serve as a resource for research on the immune response to SARS-CoV-2. The prospective study material was composed of cDNA or gDNA derived from T cells, B-cell-depleted T cells, or PBMCs. Nearly every sample came with metadata listing a de-identified subject ID, COVID-19 status, age in years and sex. Subjects who had been exposed to COVID-19, were actively infected with it, or had recovered from it provided the deeply sampled blood TCRbeta repertoires that made up the dataset. The paper's findings and limits, for the study overall: The quantity of clinical and demographic metadata differed by source and by participant and was supplied without curation.

TCRbeta CDR3 regions were amplified from genomic DNA using the immunoSEQ Assay, a bias-controlled multiplex PCR. As for how the authors treated the data: The number of nucleated cells in each sample was estimated from the amplification of reference gene primers within the assay. To quantify the absolute abundance of each unique TCRbeta CDR3 rearrangement, sequence reads were collapsed and filtered. For each sample, productive Simpson clonality was calculated as the square root of Simpson's diversity index across productive rearrangements. Entries here come from immuneACCESS through TCRdb and include only in-frame sequences with V and J called. Some clones fail to appear in such tables; in the studies checked, an unresolved V gene covers under half of the shortfall, and the cause of the remainder is unknown. V and J calls and clone size are copied from that table; D and trimming were computed from the DNA. Recorded for this sample are approximately 360,000 clones; around 86% of them occurred a single time. The ten largest make up about 4.9% of the sample.

Spanning cysteine to phenylalanine, the CDR3 consists of 15 amino acids. The DNA shown is the 45-base CDR3, in frame from base 1. V gives up 8 bases and J gives up 3 bases, and the segment between their germline ends measures 18 bases. According to the germline V gene, CDR1 reads MGHRA and CDR2 reads YSYEKL. A note on this clone: Which antigen it targets is not known. It has no much larger one-base neighbor in the sample; base qualities were not kept.

Participants in the prospective study were aged about 18 to 90 years, lived in about two dozen United States geographic areas, and enrolled through a virtual design. To assign participants to cohorts, the prospective study relied on clinical history that participants themselves reported in a screening survey and a study questionnaire. Recovered participants in ImmuneRACE Cohort 3 were defined by two consecutive negative NP/OP PCR tests, clearance by a healthcare professional, or resolution of symptoms. Mobile phlebotomists in the prospective study collected whole blood, serum and a nasopharyngeal or oropharyngeal swab from every participant. Prospective study participants could optionally give additional blood draws and questionnaires over an approximately 2-month period. Blood samples from the prospective study were shipped frozen or at room temperature prior to DNA extraction.

Source material: PBMCs or T cells enriched from blood (not recorded which). This TCR was sampled from a woman aged 45 to 65 who had recovered from COVID-19. The chain joins TRBV4-1 to TRBJ2-3; TRBD2 is a weak D gene call, 7 bases matching. The DNA is TGCGCCAGCCAGAAGGGGGGGCAGACGACAGATACGCAGTATTTT. The resulting protein is CASQKGGQTTDTQYF.